This T cell receptor beta chain originates from a study of blood T cells in healthy people across ages. Across the study: About one barcoded beta molecule per two T cells came from capture by template switching.

A J-beta primer mix and a sample-barcoded 5' primer were used in a second PCR of about 7 to 12 cycles. Every cDNA was tagged by a template-switch adaptor with 12 random nucleotides. MiXCR, run by TCRdb on the 5' RACE reads, gives a single entry per CDR3 protein. The sample contains over 1,500,000 distinct CDR3 sequences, about two fifths of which appear only once. Germline loops: CDR1 DFQATT, CDR2 SNEGSKA (reference sequence). This CDR3 is built from 14 residues. Trimming took off 4 bases at V and 2 bases at J, with 14 bases between the two ends. This sequence joins TRBV20-1 and TRBJ1-2; possible D gene TRBD1, 6 bases. The sequence derives from a human donor in good health. Sequencing was done on a sample of blood. CDR3 loop: CSAKNTGINYGYTF. The CDR3, as DNA: TGCAGTGCTAAAAACACAGGGATAAACTATGGCTACACCTTC.